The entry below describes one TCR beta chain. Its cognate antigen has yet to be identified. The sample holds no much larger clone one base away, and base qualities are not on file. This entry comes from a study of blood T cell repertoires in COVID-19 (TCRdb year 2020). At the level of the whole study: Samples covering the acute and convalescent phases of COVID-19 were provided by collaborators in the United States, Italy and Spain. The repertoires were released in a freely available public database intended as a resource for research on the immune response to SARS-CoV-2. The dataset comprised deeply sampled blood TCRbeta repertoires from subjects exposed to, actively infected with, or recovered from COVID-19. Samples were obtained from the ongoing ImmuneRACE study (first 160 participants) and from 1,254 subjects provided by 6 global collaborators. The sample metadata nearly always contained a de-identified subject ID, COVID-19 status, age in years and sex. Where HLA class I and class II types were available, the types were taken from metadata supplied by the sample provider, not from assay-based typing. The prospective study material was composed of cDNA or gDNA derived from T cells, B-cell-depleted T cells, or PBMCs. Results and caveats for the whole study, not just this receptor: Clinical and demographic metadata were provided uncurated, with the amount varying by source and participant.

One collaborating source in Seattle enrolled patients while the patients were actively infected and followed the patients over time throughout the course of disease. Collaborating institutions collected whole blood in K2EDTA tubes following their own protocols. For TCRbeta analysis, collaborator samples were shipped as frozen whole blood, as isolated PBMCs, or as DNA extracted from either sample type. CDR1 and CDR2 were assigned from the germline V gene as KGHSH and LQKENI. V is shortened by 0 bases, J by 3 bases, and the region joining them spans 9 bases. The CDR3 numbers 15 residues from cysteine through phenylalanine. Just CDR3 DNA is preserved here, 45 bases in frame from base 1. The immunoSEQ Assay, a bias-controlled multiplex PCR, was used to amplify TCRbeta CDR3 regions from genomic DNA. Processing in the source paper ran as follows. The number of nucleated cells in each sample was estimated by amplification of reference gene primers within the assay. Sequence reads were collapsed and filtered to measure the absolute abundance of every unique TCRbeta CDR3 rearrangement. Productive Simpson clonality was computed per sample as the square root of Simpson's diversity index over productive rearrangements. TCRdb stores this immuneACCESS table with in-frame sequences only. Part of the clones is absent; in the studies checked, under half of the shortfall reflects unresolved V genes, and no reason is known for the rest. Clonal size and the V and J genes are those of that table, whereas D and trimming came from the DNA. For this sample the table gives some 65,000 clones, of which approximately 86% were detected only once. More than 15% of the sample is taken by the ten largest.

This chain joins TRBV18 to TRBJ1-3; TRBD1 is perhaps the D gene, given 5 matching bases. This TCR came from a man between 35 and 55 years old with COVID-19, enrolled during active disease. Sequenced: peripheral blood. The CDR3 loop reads CASSPPSGYGNTIYF. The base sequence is TGTGCCAGCTCACCACCGTCAGGGTATGGAAACACCATATATTTT.